The clone carrying this T cell receptor (beta chain) occurred many times. No antigen is known for it. The sample comes from a study of CD8 T cells in ankylosing spondylitis. The V gene's germline CDR1 is ENHRY and CDR2 SYGVKD. The CDR3 is made up of 13 amino acids. V lost 2 bases and J lost 10, with 12 bases in between. As the method for making TCR beta libraries, quantitative 5'-RACE with molecular barcodes was used. In TCRdb, the 5' RACE reads were re-called with MiXCR into one record per CDR3 protein. The data show a few hundred thousand distinct CDR3 sequences, with 15% to 20% seen just once and approximately 42% held by the top ten. General study findings and limits: Within matched ankylosing spondylitis synovial fluid, disease-linked clones were reportedly significantly enriched. Clones linked to the disease showed a CD8+ phenotype. They occurred at relatively low frequencies in peripheral blood. Characteristic of ankylosing spondylitis blood, it appeared, was a TCR beta motif comprising about eight highly homologous variants. In synovial fluid and blood from reactive arthritis, some motif variants were previously reported.

Sequenced material: blood, either unsorted or a sorted T cell fraction (not recorded which). The rearrangement joins TRBV10-3 to TRBJ2-1; TRBD1 might be the D (5 bases). This TCR was sampled from a male donor with ankylosing spondylitis. Here the CDR3 reads CAISEPDPGEQFF. In DNA form, the CDR3 reads TGTGCCATCAGTGAGCCCGACCCAGGGGAGCAGTTCTTC.